A selection of T cell receptor beta chains follows, all from one sample in a study of blood T cell repertoires in COVID-19. Profiling relied on immunoSEQ multiplex PCR, and the TCRdb table lists in-frame clones only, not all of them. This sample yields more than 300,000 clones, of which about 92% are seen a single time; less than 20% belongs to the top ten. The sequencing input was PBMCs or T cells enriched from blood (not recorded which). Source of these receptors: a woman aged 25-40 years who had recovered from COVID-19. CDR3s include the opening cysteine and the closing phenylalanine or tryptophan. D genes are given only for firm matches. Some rows have no size entry. The others give once, few or many, or a class for an expanded clone.

v_gene	abundance	j_gene	d_gene	CDR3nt	CDR3aa
TRBV28	NA	TRBJ2-3	TRBD2	TGTGCCAGCAGTGTCCCAGGGAGGGGTAGGACAGATACGCAGTATTTT	CASSVPGRGRTDTQYF
TRBV3-1/TRBV3-2	NA	TRBJ2-3	TRBD2	TGTGCCAGCAGCCGTCTCTCCGGGACTAGCGGGGGGCTGACAGATACGCAGTATTTT	CASSRLSGTSGGLTDTQYF
TRBV5-4	NA	TRBJ2-1	TRBD1	TGTGCCAGCAGCTCTTGGACAGGGGGCGAGGGCAATGAGCAGTTCTTC	CASSSWTGGEGNEQFF
TRBV7-9	NA	TRBJ1-5	TRBD1	TGTGCCAGCAGCTTGACAGGGAATCAGCCCCAGCATTTT	CASSLTGNQPQHF
TRBV6-6	NA	TRBJ1-1	NA	TGTGCCAGCAGTTACAATAGGGGTACTGAAGCTTTCTTT	CASSYNRGTEAFF
TRBV29-1	NA	TRBJ2-5	NA	TGCAGCGCCACTCCCCAGGGGGAGACCCAGTACTTC	CSATPQGETQYF
TRBV9	NA	TRBJ2-2	NA	TGTGCCAGCAGCCCTAACACCGGGGAGCTGTTTTTT	CASSPNTGELFF
TRBV7-7	NA	TRBJ1-5	NA	TGTGCTAGCAGCCTCTCCCCTTACCAAGAGGCTATTAACAATCAGCCCCAGCATTTT	CASSLSPYQEAINNQPQHF
TRBV3-1/TRBV3-2	NA	TRBJ2-3	NA	TGTGCCAGCAGCCAAGCGGCTAGCGGCACAGATACGCAGTATTTT	CASSQAASGTDTQYF
TRBV27	NA	TRBJ1-1	NA	TGTGCCAGCAGTACGAGTGGCGGCACTGAAGCTTTCTTT	CASSTSGGTEAFF
TRBV10-3	NA	TRBJ2-1	NA	TGTGCCATCAGTGAATGGGAGTTCGATGAGCAGTTCTTC	CAISEWEFDEQFF
TRBV9	NA	TRBJ2-7	TRBD2	TGTGCCAGCAACAAAACTAGCGGGGCTACCTACGAGCAGTACTTC	CASNKTSGATYEQYF
TRBV4-1	NA	TRBJ2-2	NA	TGCGCCAGCAGCCAACCCATGACCGGGGAGCTGTTTTTT	CASSQPMTGELFF
TRBV6-5	once	TRBJ2-2	TRBD2	TGTGCCAGCAGTTACGCGGGGGGTTTGATCGGGGAGCTGTTTTTT	CASSYAGGLIGELFF
TRBV28	NA	TRBJ2-7	TRBD2	TGTGCCAGACCCTACCGAAGCGGGAGGTGGTACGAGCAGTACTTC	CARPYRSGRWYEQYF
TRBV7-3	NA	TRBJ2-3	TRBD2	TGTGCCAGCAGCCTGGGGACTACCGGAGATACGCAGTATTTT	CASSLGTTGDTQYF
TRBV2	NA	TRBJ1-2	NA	TGTGCCAGCAGTGGGGGGCACCCTAGTTATGGCTACACCTTC	CASSGGHPSYGYTF
TRBV7-2	NA	TRBJ2-3	NA	TGTGCGGGCGGCGGGACCTACACAGATACGCAGTATTTT	CAGGGTYTDTQYF
TRBV5-1	NA	TRBJ1-5	NA	TGCGCCAGCAGCGGACCGACAGGTTACGGGCATCAGCCCCAGCATTTT	CASSGPTGYGHQPQHF
TRBV7-3	NA	TRBJ2-1	NA	TGTGCCAGCAGCTTAGACGGACTGAGCTCCTACAATGAGCAGTTCTTC	CASSLDGLSSYNEQFF
TRBV30	NA	TRBJ2-1	TRBD2	TGTGCCTGGAGTCCGGGACTACGTAATGAGCAGTTCTTC	CAWSPGLRNEQFF
TRBV30	once	TRBJ1-6	NA	TGTGCCTGGAGGCCGGAGGTAAATTCACCCCTCCACTTT	CAWRPEVNSPLHF
TRBV4-1	many	TRBJ2-7	TRBD2	TGCGCCAGCAGCCCCCCTCGGACTAGCGGGAGCTACGAGCAGTACTTC	CASSPPRTSGSYEQYF
TRBV4-1	NA	TRBJ1-4	NA	TGCGCCAGCAGCCATGTGGGGGGGGGCGATGAAAAACTGTTTTTT	CASSHVGGGDEKLFF
TRBV7-3	NA	TRBJ1-3	TRBD1	TGTGCCAGCAGCTCCTCGGACAGGGCGGCCGGAAACACCATATATTTT	CASSSSDRAAGNTIYF
TRBV12-3/TRBV12-4	NA	TRBJ1-2	TRBD1	TGTGCCAGCAGCCCGGACAGGGTTCAAGGCTACACCTTC	CASSPDRVQGYTF
TRBV28	NA	TRBJ2-6	NA	TGTGCCAGCAGTTTAGGTGGGCCCGGGGCCAACGTCCTGACTTTC	CASSLGGPGANVLTF
TRBV6-5	few	TRBJ2-1	TRBD1	TGTGCCAGCACCGACAGGGGGATGAAGCAGTTCTTC	CASTDRGMKQFF
TRBV5-1	NA	TRBJ2-7	NA	TGCGCCTATCTGTGGACTGCGAGGCCCTACGAGCAGTACTTC	CAYLWTARPYEQYF
TRBV29-1	NA	TRBJ1-2	TRBD1	TGCAGCGTTGTGGGGGACAGCTACTATGGCTACACCTTC	CSVVGDSYYGYTF
TRBV3-1/TRBV3-2	NA	TRBJ1-2	NA	TGTGCCAGCAGCCAACATTCCAGGGAAGGGGGAGATGGCTACACCTTC	CASSQHSREGGDGYTF
TRBV15	NA	TRBJ2-5	NA	TGTGCCACCAGCAGCGGGGGGCAATTTCAAGAGACCCAGTACTTC	CATSSGGQFQETQYF
TRBV5-4	NA	TRBJ2-7	NA	TGTGCCAGCAGCTCTGGGGGTAGCGTGGGAGGTGAGCAGTACTTC	CASSSGGSVGGEQYF
TRBV19	NA	TRBJ1-2	TRBD1	TGTGCCAGTAGTATCGCACAGGGGGACTATGGCTACACCTTC	CASSIAQGDYGYTF
TRBV5-1	NA	TRBJ2-1	TRBD2	TGCGCCAGCAGCGACGGACTAGCCTTCCACTACAATGAGCAGTTCTTC	CASSDGLAFHYNEQFF
TRBV6-5	NA	TRBJ1-1	NA	TGTGCCAGCACCCAGGGGACGGTGAACACTGAAGCTTTCTTT	CASTQGTVNTEAFF
TRBV28	NA	TRBJ1-1	NA	TGTGCCAGCAGTCCCCCCTCCCTGATGAGCACTGAAGCTTTCTTT	CASSPPSLMSTEAFF
TRBV11-2	NA	TRBJ2-7	TRBD2	TGTGCCAGCAGCTTGGGACTAGCGGTTACCTACGAGCAGTACTTC	CASSLGLAVTYEQYF
TRBV27	NA	TRBJ2-5	TRBD1	TGTGCCAGCAGCCCGGGACAGGGGGTTGAAGAGACCCAGTACTTC	CASSPGQGVEETQYF
TRBV7-9	NA	TRBJ2-7	TRBD1	TGTGCCAGCAGCTTTGGGACAGGGGTTTCCTACGAGCAGTACTTC	CASSFGTGVSYEQYF
TRBV4-3	NA	TRBJ2-1	TRBD2	TGCGCCAGCAGCCAAACCGTACGGGAGGTATACAATGAGCAGTTCTTC	CASSQTVREVYNEQFF
TRBV7-8	NA	TRBJ1-5	NA	TGTGCCAGCAGCTCTAGAGGTGTTGATCAGCCCCAGCATTTT	CASSSRGVDQPQHF
TRBV5-1	NA	TRBJ2-3	NA	TGCGCCAGCAGCGAGGTCGGGGGAACAGATACGCAGTATTTT	CASSEVGGTDTQYF
TRBV2	NA	TRBJ2-3	TRBD2	TGTGCCAGCAGTACTAGCGAAGAGTTCACAGATACGCAGTATTTT	CASSTSEEFTDTQYF
TRBV4-3	NA	TRBJ2-6	NA	TGCGCCAGCAGCCAAGATCAATCTGGGGCCAACGTCCTGACTTTC	CASSQDQSGANVLTF
TRBV2	NA	TRBJ1-6	TRBD1	TGTGCCGGAAGGACAGGTGATAGCTCCTATAATTCACCCCTCCACTTT	CAGRTGDSSYNSPLHF